The rows below give T cell receptor beta chains drawn from one sample of a study of shared clonotypes between healthy human individuals. TCRdb keeps only in-frame clones here, not all; method: immunoSEQ multiplex PCR. The sample carries about 2 million clones, about 95% recorded once. The sequenced sample consisted of naive CD8+ T cells sorted from blood. These receptors were collected from a man aged 18 to 30 in good health. Both conserved end residues are part of each CDR3. The D gene is left open where the match is weak. A row's size may be missing; if present it is once, few, many or a size class.

J	size	D	V	CDR3	DNA
TRBJ1-2	.	.	TRBV5-4	CASSPETGPTGGYTF	TGTGCCAGCAGCCCAGAGACAGGTCCTACGGGTGGCTACACCTTC
TRBJ1-4	once	TRBD1	TRBV19	CASSEDRAGEEKLFF	TGTGCCAGTAGTGAAGACAGGGCAGGAGAAGAAAAACTGTTTTTT
TRBJ2-1	.	.	TRBV29-1	CSGIVSSYNEQFF	TGCAGCGGGATAGTGAGCTCCTACAATGAGCAGTTCTTC
TRBJ2-3	.	.	TRBV9	CASSPDITDTQYF	TGTGCCAGCAGCCCCGACATCACAGATACGCAGTATTTT
TRBJ2-3	.	.	TRBV9	CASSVYSVDRQDTQYF	TGTGCCAGCAGCGTATATTCCGTAGACCGCCAAGATACGCAGTATTTT
TRBJ1-2	.	.	TRBV12-5	CASGLSTSAGGHGYTF	TGTGCTAGTGGTTTGTCTACCTCGGCGGGGGGACATGGCTACACCTTC
TRBJ2-3	.	.	TRBV28	CASSWGPRGGLLRASTDTQYF	TGTGCCAGCAGTTGGGGGCCCCGTGGGGGGCTCCTTCGGGCGAGCACAGATACGCAGTATTTT
TRBJ1-1	.	.	TRBV2	CASSEGWGNTEAFF	TGTGCCAGCAGTGAAGGGTGGGGGAACACTGAAGCTTTCTTT
TRBJ1-3	.	.	TRBV6-5	CASSQTSGTGNTIYF	TGTGCCAGCAGCCAAACCTCAGGGACTGGAAACACCATATATTTT
TRBJ2-5	.	.	TRBV27	CASSPHSQETQYF	TGTGCCAGCAGTCCCCATTCCCAAGAGACCCAGTACTTC
TRBJ1-2	.	.	TRBV29-1	CSVETNYGYTF	TGCAGCGTTGAAACTAACTATGGCTACACCTTC
TRBJ1-5	.	TRBD1	TRBV6-5	CASSPTGQGNQPQHF	TGTGCCAGCAGTCCTACGGGACAGGGCAATCAGCCCCAGCATTTT
TRBJ1-1	.	.	TRBV7-8	CASSLGDLVGTEAFF	TGTGCCAGCAGCTTAGGGGACCTCGTGGGGACTGAAGCTTTCTTT
TRBJ2-5	.	.	TRBV13	CASSFGSQETQYF	TGTGCCAGCAGCTTCGGCAGCCAAGAGACCCAGTACTTC
TRBJ1-3	.	.	TRBV30	CACQSSGNTIYF	TGTGCCTGCCAGAGCTCTGGAAACACCATATATTTT
TRBJ2-7	once	.	TRBV5-1	CASSWTGQNYEQYF	TGCGCCAGCAGCTGGACGGGCCAGAACTACGAGCAGTACTTC
TRBJ1-2	.	.	TRBV7-9	CASSPGAGQRIYGYTF	TGTGCCAGCAGCCCAGGGGCAGGGCAGAGAATCTATGGCTACACCTTC
TRBJ2-1	.	TRBD2	TRBV29-1	CSVAGLAGPFYNEQFF	TGCAGCGTCGCGGGACTAGCGGGACCCTTCTACAATGAGCAGTTCTTC
TRBJ1-6	.	TRBD1	TRBV9	CASSPGTGDSPLHF	TGTGCCAGCAGCCCCGGGACAGGGGACTCACCCCTCCACTTT
TRBJ2-1	.	.	TRBV28	CASGGQGELWNEQFF	TGTGCCAGCGGAGGGCAGGGGGAGCTTTGGAATGAGCAGTTCTTC
TRBJ1-5	.	.	TRBV5-4	CASSLGAGDNQPQHF	TGTGCCAGCAGCTTGGGGGCAGGGGATAATCAGCCCCAGCATTTT
TRBJ2-7	.	TRBD2	TRBV6-5	CASSSPPTSGYEQYF	TGTGCCAGCAGTTCCCCACCGACTAGCGGGTACGAGCAGTACTTC
TRBJ2-7	.	.	TRBV27	CASSLSYSYEQYF	TGTGCCAGCAGTTTATCGTACTCCTACGAGCAGTACTTC
TRBJ2-5	.	TRBD2	TRBV5-1	CASSMTSFQETQYF	TGCGCCAGCAGCATGACTAGCTTTCAAGAGACCCAGTACTTC
TRBJ2-7	.	.	TRBV19	CASSITRFYEQYF	TGTGCCAGTAGTATTACGAGATTCTACGAGCAGTACTTC
TRBJ2-3	.	.	TRBV27	CASSFLDSDTQYF	TGTGCCAGCAGTTTTCTAGACTCAGATACGCAGTATTTT
TRBJ1-5	.	.	TRBV9	CASSEEGERQPQHF	TGTGCCAGCAGCGAGGAGGGGGAACGGCAGCCCCAGCATTTT
TRBJ2-1	.	TRBD2	TRBV4-3	CASSPLGTSVVEQFF	TGCGCCAGCAGCCCATTGGGGACTAGCGTAGTGGAGCAGTTCTTC
TRBJ2-7	once	.	TRBV6-5	CASSPAWGVSYEQYF	TGTGCCAGCAGTCCCGCTTGGGGGGTTTCCTACGAGCAGTACTTC
TRBJ2-3	.	TRBD2	TRBV30	CAWSVLGLAGGSADTQYF	TGTGCCTGGAGTGTACTGGGACTAGCGGGAGGATCGGCAGATACGCAGTATTTT
TRBJ2-7	.	TRBD1	TRBV4-1	CASSPGQAYEQYF	TGCGCCAGCAGCCCGGGACAGGCCTACGAGCAGTACTTC
TRBJ2-7	.	.	TRBV9	CASSVGGRTEQYF	TGTGCCAGCAGCGTAGGGGGGCGTACCGAGCAGTACTTC
TRBJ2-7	.	.	TRBV5-5	CASSLWVRGYEQYF	TGTGCCAGCAGCTTATGGGTGAGGGGGTACGAGCAGTACTTC
TRBJ2-7	.	.	TRBV7-9	CASSLAPTAYEQYF	TGTGCCAGCAGCTTAGCGCCAACGGCCTACGAGCAGTACTTC
TRBJ1-1	.	.	TRBV7-6	CASSQTGLLNTEAFF	TGTGCCAGCAGTCAAACGGGACTATTGAACACTGAAGCTTTCTTT
TRBJ2-7	.	TRBD1	TRBV4-1	CASSQDVAGQGAYEQYF	TGCGCCAGCAGCCAAGATGTGGCGGGACAGGGGGCCTACGAGCAGTACTTC
TRBJ2-7	.	.	TRBV5-5	CASSLGRQASYEQYF	TGTGCCAGCAGCTTGGGGCGACAGGCGTCCTACGAGCAGTACTTC
TRBJ2-3	.	.	TRBV27	CASRASSTDTQYF	TGTGCCAGCAGGGCTTCTAGCACAGATACGCAGTATTTT
TRBJ2-7	.	.	TRBV7-2	CASSSGFGQQAGYEQYF	TGTGCCAGCAGCTCAGGTTTTGGGCAACAGGCTGGCTACGAGCAGTACTTC
TRBJ1-2	once	.	TRBV19	CASSIALTGFGYTF	TGTGCCAGTAGTATAGCCCTTACAGGGTTTGGCTACACCTTC
TRBJ2-1	.	TRBD1	TRBV7-9	CASSRDRVLNEQFF	TGTGCCAGCAGCCGGGACAGGGTACTCAATGAGCAGTTCTTC
TRBJ1-1	.	.	TRBV2	CASSETVVAFF	TGTGCCAGCAGTGAGACAGTAGTGGCTTTCTTT